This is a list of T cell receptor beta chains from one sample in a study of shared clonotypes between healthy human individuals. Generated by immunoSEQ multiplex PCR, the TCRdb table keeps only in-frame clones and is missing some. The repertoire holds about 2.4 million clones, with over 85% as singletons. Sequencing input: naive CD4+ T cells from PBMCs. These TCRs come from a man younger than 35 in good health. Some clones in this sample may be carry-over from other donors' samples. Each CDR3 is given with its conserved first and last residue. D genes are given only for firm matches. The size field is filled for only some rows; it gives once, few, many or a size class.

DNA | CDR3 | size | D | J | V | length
TGTGCCAGCAGTCGCGTGGGGAACACTGAAGCTTTCTTT | CASSRVGNTEAFF | . | . | TRBJ1-1 | TRBV7-9 | 13
TGTGCCAGCAGCCCCGTCCCTCCGGCGAACACTGAAGCTTTCTTT | CASSPVPPANTEAFF | . | . | TRBJ1-1 | TRBV7-6 | 15
TGTGCCAGCAGCGCCAGTCCAGGACAGGGTTTGGCAGATACGCAGTATTTT | CASSASPGQGLADTQYF | . | TRBD1 | TRBJ2-3 | TRBV9 | 17
TGCGCCAGCAGCTTGGACGGCGGAATCACAGATACGCAGTATTTT | CASSLDGGITDTQYF | . | . | TRBJ2-3 | TRBV5-1 | 15
TGTGCCTGGAGTGTTAGAGAGAACACTGAAGCTTTCTTT | CAWSVRENTEAFF | few | . | TRBJ1-1 | TRBV30 | 13
TGTGCCAGCAGTGAAGCAGGGACAGTAGATCAGCCCCAGCATTTT | CASSEAGTVDQPQHF | once | TRBD1 | TRBJ1-5 | TRBV6-1 | 15
TGTGCCAGCAGCTTGGGAGGCCTCCCGAGCTCTGGGGCCAACGTCCTGACTTTC | CASSLGGLPSSGANVLTF | . | . | TRBJ2-6 | TRBV5-5 | 18
TGCAGTGCTCCGCGCACAGATACGCAGTATTTT | CSAPRTDTQYF | . | . | TRBJ2-3 | TRBV20-1 | 11
TGTGCCAGCAGCTTCTCAGGGATCTACAATGAGCAGTTCTTC | CASSFSGIYNEQFF | once | . | TRBJ2-1 | TRBV11-3 | 14
TGCGCCAGCAGCCAAGATTTGCGACCGGAATACTATGGCTACACCTTC | CASSQDLRPEYYGYTF | . | . | TRBJ1-2 | TRBV4-3 | 16
TGTGCCAGCAGCCTAAAGCGGGTCGAGACGCAGTATTTT | CASSLKRVETQYF | . | . | TRBJ2-3 | TRBV5-3 | 13
TGTGCCATCAGTGAGTCGATGACAGGGTTTATTTCGTACGAGCAGTACTTC | CAISESMTGFISYEQYF | . | TRBD1 | TRBJ2-7 | TRBV10-3 | 17
TGTGCCAGCAGCCTCGGGAGAGGGGGCTACAATGAGCAGTTCTTC | CASSLGRGGYNEQFF | . | . | TRBJ2-1 | TRBV7-2 | 15
TGCGCCAGCAGCTTGGACGGGAGCAGGGCAAGCTATGGCTACACCTTC | CASSLDGSRASYGYTF | . | . | TRBJ1-2 | TRBV5-1 | 16
TGTGCCAGCAGCTCGGCGACTAGCGGGATCAAGAATGAGCAGTTCTTC | CASSSATSGIKNEQFF | . | TRBD2 | TRBJ2-1 | TRBV11-1 | 16
TGTGCCAGCAGGGCCATTTCCACTGAAGCTTTCTTT | CASRAISTEAFF | . | . | TRBJ1-1 | TRBV28 | 12
TGTGCCAGCAGCTTGATCCCCCAGGGTGACTATGGCTACACCTTC | CASSLIPQGDYGYTF | . | . | TRBJ1-2 | TRBV5-6 | 15
TGCGCCAGCAGCTTAGCGGGAGGCGGCACAGATACGCAGTATTTT | CASSLAGGGTDTQYF | . | TRBD2 | TRBJ2-3 | TRBV5-1 | 15
TGTGCCAGCAGTGAAGAGATGGGGCGCAACTACGAGCAGTACTTC | CASSEEMGRNYEQYF | . | . | TRBJ2-7 | TRBV6-1 | 15
TGTGCCAGCAGCCCCCGCCGCGGTAGCACAGATACGCAGTATTTT | CASSPRRGSTDTQYF | . | . | TRBJ2-3 | TRBV7-8 | 15
TGTGCCAGCAGTGAACGCGGGAGGTACGCAGATACGCAGTATTTT | CASSERGRYADTQYF | . | TRBD2 | TRBJ2-3 | TRBV6-1 | 15
TGTGCCAGTAGTATAGATCTCCCAGGGAATAGCAATCAGCCCCAGCATTTT | CASSIDLPGNSNQPQHF | . | . | TRBJ1-5 | TRBV19 | 17
TGTGCCAGCAGTTTACGGGACAGGGCTGAAAAACTGTTTTTT | CASSLRDRAEKLFF | . | TRBD1 | TRBJ1-4 | TRBV28 | 14
TGTGCCAGCAGTCCCTCGGGGACTAGCGGGCTCAATGAGCAGTTCTTC | CASSPSGTSGLNEQFF | . | TRBD2 | TRBJ2-1 | TRBV28 | 16
TGTGCCAGCAGCCCCGGATGGGAAAAACTGTTTTTT | CASSPGWEKLFF | few | . | TRBJ1-4 | TRBV28 | 12
TGCAGCGTTGATGGCCGAAGGCGCACTGAAGCTTTCTTT | CSVDGRRRTEAFF | few | . | TRBJ1-1 | TRBV29-1 | 13
TGTGCCAGCAGCTCCCCCCCCGTCGGGGAGCTGTTTTTT | CASSSPPVGELFF | . | . | TRBJ2-2 | TRBV11-2 | 13
TGCGCCAGCAGTGAGTCGACTGGGGACAGGGAAAGACCGCGGGATACGCAGTATTTT | CASSESTGDRERPRDTQYF | once | TRBD1 | TRBJ2-3 | TRBV10-1 | 19